The entry below gives a single T cell receptor (beta chain) sequence along with its context. Per the authors' pipeline: Amplification of reference gene primers provided the estimated nucleated cell counts. The repertoire was sequenced with immunoSEQ multiplex PCR; TCRdb's copy has only in-frame clones and lacks some. That table is the source of V, J and clone size, and D and trimming were worked out from the DNA. This table has some 140,000 clones, roughly 90% appearing once. This sample is part of a study of blood T cell repertoires in COVID-19. At the level of the study: Both acute and convalescent COVID-19 samples were obtained from the United States, Italy and Spain. PBMCs, B-cell-depleted T cells, or T cells provided the cDNA or gDNA that made up the material.

The germline V gene encodes CDR1 LGHDT and CDR2 YNNKEL (reference sequence). The CDR3 is 17 amino acids. V was clipped by 5 bases and J by 5 bases; unmatched bases: 12. The chain has TRBV3-1 (or the pseudogene TRBV3-2) and TRBJ2-1, with 10 bases lining up with TRBD2. Specimen: peripheral blood. This clonotype originated in a man aged 65-85 years with active COVID-19. The CDR3 bases are TGTGCCAGCAGCTCGGGGCTAGCGGGAGAAGGGAACAATGAGCAGTTCTTC. Protein sequence: CASSSGLAGEGNNEQFF.